The sequence of this TCR beta chain was determined in a study of cytomegalovirus exposure and HLA in healthy donors. General study points: In a later analysis, parvovirus B19, influenza, CMV and Epstein-Barr virus appeared linked to several top co-occurrence clusters.

Primers: 60 Vbeta forward and 13 Jbeta reverse. TCRdb's table, derived via immunoSEQ multiplex PCR, lists solely in-frame clones and lacks some. Of around 120,000 clones listed, 81% are singletons. The CDR3 is 16 amino acids. Germline V gene lookup returns CDR1 LGHNA and CDR2 YNFKEQ. V lost 0 bases and J 7 bases, leaving 16 bases between the germline ends. Of note for this clone: Its antigen is unidentified.

This clonotype was obtained from a man aged 18 to 35 in good health and CMV-seronegative. Sequenced: PBMCs. V and J are TRBV4-2 and TRBJ2-1; TRBD1 might be the D (6 bases). The DNA for the CDR3 is TGTGCCAGCAGCCAAGAACCGGCAGGGGCGTATAATGAGCAGTTCTTC. This encodes CASSQEPAGAYNEQFF.